This TCR beta chain derives from a study of vaccination effects on CD4 cells after COVID-19. Germline V gene lookup returns CDR1 LGHNA and CDR2 YNFKEQ. The V end lost 0 bases, the J end lost 4 bases, and 17 bases lay between the germline ends. The CDR3 contains 17 residues. General study points: Convalescent patients were few in the study, and early post-infection timepoints were absent.

This table comes from immunoSEQ multiplex PCR, and its TCRdb copy is limited to in-frame clones, with some not included. Of 55,000 to 90,000 clones in the sample, around 70% were seen once. With the ViraFEST assay, the study expanded antigen-specific CD4+ T cells using viral peptide pools, then sequenced them. Upon completion of around 9 days in culture, CD4+ T cells were isolated. Convalescent patients had PCR-confirmed SARS-CoV-2 infection between March and December 2020. This clone was picked up a small number of times. Its specificity is not known. The chain is built from TRBV4-2 and TRBJ2-3; no firm D call. The source is a human donor who had a prior SARS-CoV-2 infection. Sequenced material: CD4+ T cells from PBMCs cultured with HIV peptides, taken before COVID-19 vaccination. Subset given: HIV-1 Nef peptide pool negative control/reference culture. CDR3 region: CASSQDLVPMSPDTQYF. The CDR3 coding sequence is TGTGCCAGCAGCCAAGATCTAGTTCCAATGTCGCCAGATACGCAGTATTTT.